The 12 T cell receptor beta chains below come from one sample, sequenced in a study of identical twins. Via MiXCR, TCRdb re-called the 5' RACE reads, giving one row per CDR3 protein. Among about 890,000 distinct CDR3 sequences listed, around 12% were seen once. These same data were also listed under a study on yellow fever vaccine responses in identical twins.

Sequencing was carried out using PBMCs. These receptors all stem from a woman younger than 30 in good health.

The chain carries TRBV18 and TRBJ1-5, with D hard to call. This CDR3 is 14 amino acids long. Trimming pared 1 base from V and 6 bases from J, leaving 10 bases between. Looked up from germline, CDR1 is KGHSH and CDR2 is LQKENI. The CDR3 sequence is CASSPRSSGQPQHF. For the CDR3, the DNA is TGTGCCAGCTCACCACGGTCGAGCGGTCAGCCCCAGCATTTT.

The chain links TRBV12-5 to TRBJ2-3, with 10 bases matching TRBD2. Trimming removed 6 bases from V and 1 base from J; junction bases left unmatched: 4. Germline lookup yields CDR1 LGHNT and CDR2 FRNRAP. The CDR3 has 15 amino acids. For the CDR3, the DNA is TGTGCTAGTGGCCCCGGACTAGCGGGCACAGATACGCAGTATTTT. Protein product: CASGPGLAGTDTQYF. The full variable domain, its missing parts supplied by reference TRBV12-5 and TRBJ2-3, is DARVTQTPRHKVTEMGQEVTMRCQPILGHNTVFWYRQTMMQGLELLAYFRNRAPLDDSGMPKDRFSAEMPDATLATLKIQPSEPRDSAVYFCASGPGLAGTDTQYFGPGTRLTVL.

This rearrangement joins TRBV6-1 to TRBJ2-1, with TRBD1 identical over 9 bases. The CDR3 sequence is 16 residues long. The V and J ends lost 0 bases and 4 bases, in that order; junction bases with no gene match: 4. Per the germline V gene, CDR1 is MNHNS and CDR2 is SASEGT. The DNA of the CDR3 is TGTGCCAGCAGTGAAGCGCATGGGACAGGGTACAATGAGCAGTTCTTC. Translation: CASSEAHGTGYNEQFF.

This clonotype has more than one count but fewer than ten. This chain links TRBV5-1 with TRBJ2-2, with 9 positions matching TRBD1. The germline gives CDR1 SGHRS, CDR2 YFSETQ. Losses at the gene ends were 0 bases for V and 4 bases for J; bases not matched to a gene: 4. This CDR3 contains 16 residues. In nucleotides, the CDR3 is TGCGCCAGCAGCTTGGGGGGGACAGGGCCCACCGGGGAGCTGTTTTTT. Encoded protein: CASSLGGTGPTGELFF.

This clonotype was recorded only once. The CDR3 end shows no conserved phenylalanine or tryptophan, and so a read error is likely. The rearrangement links TRBV28 to TRBJ2-1; D perhaps matches TRBD2 (6 bases). Trimming took off 3 bases at V and 5 bases at J, with 14 bases between the two ends. CDR1 and CDR2 (germline): MDHEN, SYDVKM. The CDR3 loop spans 15 amino acids. The CDR3, as DNA: TGTGCCAGCAGTTTTCCCGGGAGTTCCCACAATGAGCAGTTCTCC. As protein: CASSFPGSSHNEQFS.

A few counts support this clonotype. V and J are TRBV7-2 and TRBJ2-7, with D tentatively TRBD1 (8 bases). The germline CDR1 and CDR2 sequences are SGHTA and FQGNSA. Trimming took off 4 bases at V and 2 bases at J, with 12 bases between the two ends. CDR3 size: 14 residues. The CDR3 nucleotides are TGTGCCAGCAGCTACACAGGGGGGGCCTACGAGCAGTACTTC. Translating gives CASSYTGGAYEQYF.

This clonotype was counted between two and nine times. V and J are TRBV27 and TRBJ1-2, with D unresolved. In germline, CDR1 is MNHEY, CDR2 SMNVEV (reference sequence). The CDR3 extends over 10 amino acids. V gave up 10 bases and J gave up 8 bases, with 11 bases separating them. In DNA, the CDR3 is TGTGCCACATGGGAGGAAGGCTACACCTTC. It yields the protein CATWEEGYTF.

This clonotype was found a few times. The CDR3 region has the DNA TGCAGTGTGCGGGACAGGGGCACCGGGGAGCTGTTTTTT. Its translation is CSVRDRGTGELFF. The V and J genes are TRBV20-1 and TRBJ2-2; 10 nucleotides match TRBD1. Germline assignment: CDR1 DFQATT and CDR2 SNEGSKA (reference sequence). The V and J ends lost 7 bases and 4 bases, in that order; junction bases with no gene match: 3. CDR3 length: 13 amino acids.

This clonotype showed up just a few times. The chain joins TRBV7-8 to TRBJ1-1, with TRBD1 matching over 7 bases. Looked up from germline, CDR1 is SGHVS and CDR2 is FQNEAQ. The junction had 11 bases not matched to a gene; V was cut back by 6 bases and J by 4 bases. This CDR3 spans 15 amino acids. CDR3 sequence (DNA): TGTGCCAGCAGTACAGGAGGGGGCCGGAGCACTGAAGCTTTCTTT. This encodes CASSTGGGRSTEAFF.

This clonotype was seen a few times. The chain is built from TRBV27 and TRBJ2-3; the match to TRBD2 covers 9 bases. This CDR3 region has 17 residues. Germline V gene lookup returns CDR1 MNHEY and CDR2 SMNVEV (reference sequence). V shed 3 bases, J shed 4 bases, and the junction held 11 bases outside the gene matches. The chain's CDR3 is CASSFLEASGVADTQYF. The CDR3 nucleotides are TGTGCCAGCAGTTTCCTGGAGGCTAGCGGGGTCGCAGATACGCAGTATTTT.

V gene TRBV2 combines with J gene TRBJ2-3, with 8 positions matching TRBD2. J was trimmed by 3 bases and V by 7 bases; bases with no gene match: 3. There are 13 residues in the CDR3. The germline CDR1 and CDR2 sequences are SNHLY and FYNNEI. This CDR3 reads CASTGLGTDTQYF. The CDR3 DNA reads TGTGCCAGCACGGGACTAGGGACAGATACGCAGTATTTT.

This clonotype was counted only a few times. This chain uses TRBV7-9 with TRBJ1-5, with D perhaps TRBD1 (6 bases). Germline values: CDR1 SEHNR, CDR2 FQNEAQ (reference sequence). The CDR3 spans 12 residues. Trimming removed 10 bases at V and 4 bases at J, with 11 bases between. The CDR3 DNA reads as TGTGCCACCGAGGGGGGGAATCAGCCCCAGCATTTT. It yields the protein CATEGGNQPQHF.